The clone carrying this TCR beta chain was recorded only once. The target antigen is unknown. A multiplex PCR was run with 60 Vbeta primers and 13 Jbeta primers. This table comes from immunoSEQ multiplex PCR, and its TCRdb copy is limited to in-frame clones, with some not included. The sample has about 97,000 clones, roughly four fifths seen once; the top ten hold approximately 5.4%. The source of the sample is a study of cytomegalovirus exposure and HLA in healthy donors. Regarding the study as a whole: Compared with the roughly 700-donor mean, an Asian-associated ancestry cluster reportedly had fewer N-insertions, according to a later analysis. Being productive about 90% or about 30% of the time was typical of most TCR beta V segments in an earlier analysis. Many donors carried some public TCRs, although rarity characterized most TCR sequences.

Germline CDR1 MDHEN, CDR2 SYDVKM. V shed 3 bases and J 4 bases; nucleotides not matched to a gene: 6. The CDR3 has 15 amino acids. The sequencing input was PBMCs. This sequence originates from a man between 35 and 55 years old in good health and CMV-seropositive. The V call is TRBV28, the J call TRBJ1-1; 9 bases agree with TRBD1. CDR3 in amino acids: CASSLGDRAPTEAFF. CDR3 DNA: TGTGCCAGCAGTTTGGGGGACAGGGCCCCCACTGAAGCTTTCTTT.